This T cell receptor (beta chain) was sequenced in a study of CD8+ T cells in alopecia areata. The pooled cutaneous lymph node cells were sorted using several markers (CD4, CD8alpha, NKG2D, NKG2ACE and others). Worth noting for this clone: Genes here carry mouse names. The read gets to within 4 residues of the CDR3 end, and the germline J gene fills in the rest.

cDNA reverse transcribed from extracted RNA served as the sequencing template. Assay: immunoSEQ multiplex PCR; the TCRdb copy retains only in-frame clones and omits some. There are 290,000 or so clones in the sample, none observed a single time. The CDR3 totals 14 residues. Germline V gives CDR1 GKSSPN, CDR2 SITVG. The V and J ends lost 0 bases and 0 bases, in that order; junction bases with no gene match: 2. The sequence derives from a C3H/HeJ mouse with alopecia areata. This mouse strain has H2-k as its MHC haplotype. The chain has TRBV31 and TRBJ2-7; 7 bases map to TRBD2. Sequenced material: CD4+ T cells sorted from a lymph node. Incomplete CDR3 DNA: TGTGCCTGGAGTCTCGGGGGGGTCTCCTAT. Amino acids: CAWSLGGVSY. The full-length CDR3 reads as CAWSLGGVSYEQYF.